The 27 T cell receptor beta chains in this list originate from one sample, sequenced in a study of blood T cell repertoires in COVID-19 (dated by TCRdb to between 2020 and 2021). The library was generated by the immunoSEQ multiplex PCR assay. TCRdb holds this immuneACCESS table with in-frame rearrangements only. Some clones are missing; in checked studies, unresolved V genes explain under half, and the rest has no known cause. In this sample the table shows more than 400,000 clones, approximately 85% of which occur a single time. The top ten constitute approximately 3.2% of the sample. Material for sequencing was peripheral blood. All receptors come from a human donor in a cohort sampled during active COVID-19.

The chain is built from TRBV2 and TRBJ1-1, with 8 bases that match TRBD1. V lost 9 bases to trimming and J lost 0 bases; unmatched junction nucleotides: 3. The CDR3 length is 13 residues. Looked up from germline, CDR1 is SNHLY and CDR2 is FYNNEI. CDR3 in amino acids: CARGDRLNTEAFF. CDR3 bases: TGTGCCAGAGGGGACAGGCTGAACACTGAAGCTTTCTTT.

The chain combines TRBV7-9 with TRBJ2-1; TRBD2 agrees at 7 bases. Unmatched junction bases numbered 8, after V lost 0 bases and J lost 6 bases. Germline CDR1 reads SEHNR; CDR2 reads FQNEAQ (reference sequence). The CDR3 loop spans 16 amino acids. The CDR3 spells CASSLALGDYFNEQFF. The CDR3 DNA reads TGTGCCAGCAGCTTAGCGCTTGGGGACTACTTCAATGAGCAGTTCTTC. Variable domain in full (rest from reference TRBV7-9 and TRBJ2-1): DTGVSQNPRHKITKRGQNVTFRCDPISEHNRLYWYRQTLGQGPEFLTYFQNEAQLEKSRLLSDRFSAERPKGSFSTLEIQRTEQGDSAMYLCASSLALGDYFNEQFFGPGTRLTVL.

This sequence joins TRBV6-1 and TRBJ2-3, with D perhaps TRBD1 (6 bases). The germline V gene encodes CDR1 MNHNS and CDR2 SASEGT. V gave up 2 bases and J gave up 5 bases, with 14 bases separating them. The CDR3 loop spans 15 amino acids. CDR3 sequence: CASSERGRGRDTQYF. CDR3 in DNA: TGTGCCAGCAGTGAAAGGGGTAGGGGGAGAGATACGCAGTATTTT.

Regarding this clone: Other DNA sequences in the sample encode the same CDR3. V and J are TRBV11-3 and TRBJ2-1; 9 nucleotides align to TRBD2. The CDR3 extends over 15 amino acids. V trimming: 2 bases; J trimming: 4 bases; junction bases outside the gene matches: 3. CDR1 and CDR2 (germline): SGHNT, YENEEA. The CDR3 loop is CASSLRLAGYNEQFF. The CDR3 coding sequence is TGTGCCAGCAGCTTACGTCTAGCGGGATACAATGAGCAGTTCTTC.

CDR3 region: CASSLAMRGTGELFF. The CDR3 coding sequence is TGTGCCAGCAGCTTGGCCATGCGGGGCACCGGGGAGCTGTTTTTT. The chain links TRBV5-8 to TRBJ2-2, with D possibly TRBD2 on 6 matching bases. The length of the CDR3 is 15 residues. Germline CDR1 and CDR2: SGHTS and YDEGEE. V was pared by 0 bases and J by 4 bases, with 10 bases between.

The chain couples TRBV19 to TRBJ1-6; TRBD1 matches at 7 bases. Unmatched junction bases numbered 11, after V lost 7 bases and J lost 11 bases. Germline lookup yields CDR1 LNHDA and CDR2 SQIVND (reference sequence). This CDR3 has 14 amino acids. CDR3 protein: CASKRDRDAPPLHF. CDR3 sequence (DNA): TGTGCCAGTAAGAGAGACAGGGATGCTCCACCCCTCCACTTT.

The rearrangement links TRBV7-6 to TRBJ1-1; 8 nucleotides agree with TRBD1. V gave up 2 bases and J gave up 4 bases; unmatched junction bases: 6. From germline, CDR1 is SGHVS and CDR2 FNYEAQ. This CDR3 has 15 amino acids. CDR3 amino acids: CASSLRTGMGTEAFF. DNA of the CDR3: TGTGCCAGCAGCTTACGGACAGGGATGGGCACTGAAGCTTTCTTT.

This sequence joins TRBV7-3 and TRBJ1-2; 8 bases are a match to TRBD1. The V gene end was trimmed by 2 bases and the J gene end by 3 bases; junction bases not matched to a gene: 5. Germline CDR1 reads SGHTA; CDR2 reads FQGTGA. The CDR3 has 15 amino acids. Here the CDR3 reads CASSLGQGIDYGYTF. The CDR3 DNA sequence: TGTGCCAGCAGCTTAGGACAGGGTATCGACTATGGCTACACCTTC.

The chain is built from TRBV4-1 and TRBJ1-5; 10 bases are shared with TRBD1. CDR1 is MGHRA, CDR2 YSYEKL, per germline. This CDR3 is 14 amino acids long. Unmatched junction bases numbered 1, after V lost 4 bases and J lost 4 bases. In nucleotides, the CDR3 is TGCGCCAGCAGCCCGGGACAGGGGAATCAGCCCCAGCATTTT. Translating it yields CASSPGQGNQPQHF.

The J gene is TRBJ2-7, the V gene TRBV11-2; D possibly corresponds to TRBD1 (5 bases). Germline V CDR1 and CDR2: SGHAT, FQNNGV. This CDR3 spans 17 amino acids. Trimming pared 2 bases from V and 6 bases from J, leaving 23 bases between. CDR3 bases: TGTGCCAGCAGCTTATTGGGGATCCCAGGACACACCTCCGAGCAGTACTTC. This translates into CASSLLGIPGHTSEQYF.

CDR3 sequence: CASSMTGMEQYF. CDR3 nucleotides: TGTGCCAGCAGTATGACAGGGATGGAGCAGTACTTC. The V call is TRBV6-5, the J call TRBJ2-7; TRBD1 matches 7 bases. Unmatched junction bases numbered 5, after V lost 5 bases and J lost 7 bases. The CDR3 contains 12 residues. Germline values: CDR1 MNHEY, CDR2 SVGAGI.

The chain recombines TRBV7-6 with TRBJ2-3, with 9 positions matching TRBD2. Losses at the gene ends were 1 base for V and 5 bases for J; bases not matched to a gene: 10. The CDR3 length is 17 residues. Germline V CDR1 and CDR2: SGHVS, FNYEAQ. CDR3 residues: CASSLEAVAGVLDTQYF. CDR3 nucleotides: TGTGCCAGCAGCTTAGAGGCGGTAGCGGGAGTTCTAGATACGCAGTATTTT.

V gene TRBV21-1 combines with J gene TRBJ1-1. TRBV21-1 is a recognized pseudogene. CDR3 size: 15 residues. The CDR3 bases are TGTGCCAGCACTCCCTTCGAGCAGCGAATCACTGAAGCTTTCTTT. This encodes CASTPFEQRITEAFF.

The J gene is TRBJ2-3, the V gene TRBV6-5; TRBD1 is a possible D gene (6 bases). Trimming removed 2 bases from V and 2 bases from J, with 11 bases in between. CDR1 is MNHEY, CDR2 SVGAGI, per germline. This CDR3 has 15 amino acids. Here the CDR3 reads CASSYRTEYTDTQYF. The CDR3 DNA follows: TGTGCCAGCAGTTACCGGACAGAATACACAGATACGCAGTATTTT.

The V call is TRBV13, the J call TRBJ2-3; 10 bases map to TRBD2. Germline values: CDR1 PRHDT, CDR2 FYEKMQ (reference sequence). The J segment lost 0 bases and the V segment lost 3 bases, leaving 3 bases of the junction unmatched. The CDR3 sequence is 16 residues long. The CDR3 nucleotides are TGTGCCAGCAGCTTGGCTAGCGGGAGAAGCACAGATACGCAGTATTTT. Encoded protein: CASSLASGRSTDTQYF.

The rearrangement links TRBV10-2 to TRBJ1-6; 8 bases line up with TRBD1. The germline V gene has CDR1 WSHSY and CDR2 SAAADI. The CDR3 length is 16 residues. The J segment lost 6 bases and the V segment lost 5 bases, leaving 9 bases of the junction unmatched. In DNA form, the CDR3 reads TGCGCCAGCAGTAGGTCGGGACAGGTGGTTAATTCACCCCTCCACTTT. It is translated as CASSRSGQVVNSPLHF.

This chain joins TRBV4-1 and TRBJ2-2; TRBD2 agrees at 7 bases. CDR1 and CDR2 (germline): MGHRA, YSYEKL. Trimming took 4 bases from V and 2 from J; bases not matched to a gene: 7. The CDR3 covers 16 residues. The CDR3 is CASSRLTSVNTGELFF. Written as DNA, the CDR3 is TGCGCCAGCAGCCGCCTTACTAGCGTTAACACCGGGGAGCTGTTTTTT.

The CDR3: CATSDPWTSGSVADTQYF. As DNA, the CDR3 is TGTGCCACCAGTGATCCCTGGACTAGCGGGAGTGTCGCAGATACGCAGTATTTT. The genes are TRBV24-1 and TRBJ2-3; TRBD2 aligns across 13 bases. This CDR3 spans 18 amino acids. V trimming: 3 bases; J trimming: 4 bases; junction bases outside the gene matches: 9. Looked up from germline, CDR1 is KGHDR and CDR2 is SFDVKD.

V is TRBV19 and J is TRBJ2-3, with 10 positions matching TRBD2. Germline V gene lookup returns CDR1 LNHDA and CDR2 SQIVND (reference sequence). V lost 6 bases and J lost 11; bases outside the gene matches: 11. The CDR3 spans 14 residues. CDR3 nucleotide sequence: TGTGCCAGTAGGACCGGGACTAGCGCCACGAGGCAGTATTTT. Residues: CASRTGTSATRQYF.

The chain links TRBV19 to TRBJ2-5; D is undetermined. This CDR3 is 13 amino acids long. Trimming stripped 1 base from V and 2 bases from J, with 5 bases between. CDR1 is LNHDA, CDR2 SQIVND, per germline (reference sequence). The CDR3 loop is CASSIGSQETQYF. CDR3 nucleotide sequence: TGTGCCAGTAGTATAGGCAGTCAAGAGACCCAGTACTTC.

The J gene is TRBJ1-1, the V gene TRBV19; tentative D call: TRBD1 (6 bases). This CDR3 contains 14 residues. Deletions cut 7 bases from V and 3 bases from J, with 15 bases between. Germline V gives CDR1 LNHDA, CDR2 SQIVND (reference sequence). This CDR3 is CASMGGGRYTEAFF. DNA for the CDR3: TGTGCCAGTATGGGGGGGGGCCGATACACTGAAGCTTTCTTT.

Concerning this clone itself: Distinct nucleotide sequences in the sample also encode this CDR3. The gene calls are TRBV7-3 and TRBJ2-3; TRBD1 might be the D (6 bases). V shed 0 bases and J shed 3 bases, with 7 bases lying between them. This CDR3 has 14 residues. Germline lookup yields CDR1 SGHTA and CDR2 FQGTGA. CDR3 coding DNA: TGTGCCAGCAGCTTAACAAGGGGGACAGATACGCAGTATTTT. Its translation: CASSLTRGTDTQYF.

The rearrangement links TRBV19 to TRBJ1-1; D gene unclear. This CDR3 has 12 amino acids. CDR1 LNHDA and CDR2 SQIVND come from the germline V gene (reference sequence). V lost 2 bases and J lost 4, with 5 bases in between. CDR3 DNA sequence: TGTGCCAGTAGTATAACGCGCACTGAAGCTTTCTTT. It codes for CASSITRTEAFF. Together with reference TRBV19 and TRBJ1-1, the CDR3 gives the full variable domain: DGGITQSPKYLFRKEGQNVTLSCEQNLNHDAMYWYRQDPGQGLRLIYYSQIVNDFQKGDIAEGYSVSREKKESFPLTVTSAQKNPTAFYLCASSITRTEAFFGQGTRLTVV.

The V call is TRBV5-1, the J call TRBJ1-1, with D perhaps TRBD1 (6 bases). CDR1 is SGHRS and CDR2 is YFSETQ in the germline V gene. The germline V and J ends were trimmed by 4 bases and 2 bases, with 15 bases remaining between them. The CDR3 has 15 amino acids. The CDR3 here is CASSPRDTLNTEAFF. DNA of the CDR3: TGCGCCAGCAGCCCCCGGGACACCCTTAACACTGAAGCTTTCTTT.

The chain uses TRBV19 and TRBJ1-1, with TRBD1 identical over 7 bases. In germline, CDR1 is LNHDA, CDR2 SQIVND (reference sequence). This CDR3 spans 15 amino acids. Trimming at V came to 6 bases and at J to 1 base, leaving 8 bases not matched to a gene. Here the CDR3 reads CASRGLQGRNTEAFF. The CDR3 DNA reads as TGTGCCAGTAGGGGCTTACAGGGGAGGAACACTGAAGCTTTCTTT.

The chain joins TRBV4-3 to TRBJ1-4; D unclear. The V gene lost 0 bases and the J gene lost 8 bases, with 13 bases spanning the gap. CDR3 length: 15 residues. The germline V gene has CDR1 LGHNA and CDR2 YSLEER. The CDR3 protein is CASSQDRSGREKLFF. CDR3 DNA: TGCGCCAGCAGCCAAGATCGCAGCGGCAGAGAAAAACTGTTTTTT.

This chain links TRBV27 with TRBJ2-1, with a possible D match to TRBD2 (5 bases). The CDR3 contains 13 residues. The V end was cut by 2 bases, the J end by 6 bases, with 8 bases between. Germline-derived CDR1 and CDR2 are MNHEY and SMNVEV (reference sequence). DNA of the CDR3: TGTGCCAGCAGTTTAAGGCTAGCCAATGAGCAGTTCTTC. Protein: CASSLRLANEQFF.